The rows below give T cell receptor beta chains drawn from one sample of a study of blood T cells in healthy people across ages. TCRdb itself ran the 5' RACE reads through MiXCR, one entry per CDR3 protein. The data contain 1 million or so distinct CDR3 sequences, almost 25% of them singletons. The same specimen was also included in a second study, on T cells of mothers and their children.

The source material was blood. All receptors derive from a girl aged 2 to 9 in good health. Each CDR3 is given with its conserved first and last residue. The D gene is left open where the match is weak. Clone size is given for some rows only: seen once, a few or many times, or a class if the clone is expanded.

>-|TRBV21-1|few|TRBJ1-1
TGTGCCAGCAATGATGAAGCTTTCTTT
CASNDEAFF
>-|TRBV5-1|few|TRBJ2-3
TGCGCCAGCAGCCTTGCGGGGCCCTACACAGATACGCAGTATTTT
CASSLAGPYTDTQYF
>-|TRBV6-6|few|TRBJ1-2
TGTGCCAGCAGTTACTCGATGGGGGGAGGCTACACCTTC
CASSYSMGGGYTF
>TRBD2|TRBV12-3/TRBV12-4|few|TRBJ2-1
TGTGCCAGCGCCACCGGACTAGCGACGGGAGCCGATGAGCAGTTCTTC
CASATGLATGADEQFF
>-|TRBV4-2|-|TRBJ1-2
TGTGCCAGCAGCCAAGATCATGGCTACACCTTC
CASSQDHGYTF
>-|TRBV12-3/TRBV12-4|-|TRBJ2-2
TGTGCCAGCAGTAAAAGCCTCGCAGACCCCACCGGGGAGCTGTTTTTT
CASSKSLADPTGELFF
>-|TRBV9|-|TRBJ1-4
TGTGCCAGCAGCGTAGAGGTAGTTGGGAAACTGTTTTTT
CASSVEVVGKLFF
>-|TRBV12-3/TRBV12-4|-|TRBJ2-3
TGTGCCAGCAGTTTCGGTCTACAGTTCACAGATACGCAGTATTTT
CASSFGLQFTDTQYF
>-|TRBV29-1|-|TRBJ1-1
TGCAGCGTCCTCAAAGGGGACTCTGAAGCTTTCTTT
CSVLKGDSEAFF
>TRBD1|TRBV9|-|TRBJ2-5
TGTGCCAGCAGCTTTCGAGGGACAGGGGCAGGGGAGACCCAGTACTTC
CASSFRGTGAGETQYF
>TRBD2|TRBV6-8|-|TRBJ2-1
TGTGCCAGCAGATTTCCAAGACTAGCGGGAGCTGCCTACAATGAGCAGTTCTTC
CASRFPRLAGAAYNEQFF
>TRBD2|TRBV7-2|-|TRBJ2-1
TGTGCCAGCAGATTGGCGGGGGGCCGTTCCTACAATGAGCAGTTCTTC
CASRLAGGRSYNEQFF
>TRBD1|TRBV12-3/TRBV12-4|few|TRBJ2-4
TGTGCCAGCTCTCTTAACAGGGGAGCCAAAAACATTCAGTACTTC
CASSLNRGAKNIQYF
>TRBD2|TRBV7-9|-|TRBJ2-7
TGTGCCAGCAGCTTCTTAGACCGGGAGGGCGAGCAGTACTTC
CASSFLDREGEQYF
>TRBD1|TRBV5-1|-|TRBJ2-5
TGCGCCAGCAGCGAATCCACAGGGGGAGAGACCCAATACTTC
CASSESTGGETQYF
>-|TRBV29-1|few|TRBJ2-1
TGCAGCGGGGTGCCTTGGGGGCACAATGAGCAGTTCTTC
CSGVPWGHNEQFF
>-|TRBV12-3/TRBV12-4|-|TRBJ2-5
TGTGCCAGCTCGATGGAGACCCAGTACTTC
CASSMETQYF
>TRBD1|TRBV6-6|few|TRBJ2-7
TGTGCCAGTCACGGACAGGGGAGACCCTACGAGCAGTACTTC
CASHGQGRPYEQYF
>TRBD1|TRBV7-2|-|TRBJ2-6
TGTGCCAGCAGCTTCCTTAGGACAGGGGTGATATCTGGGGCCAACGTCCTGACTTTC
CASSFLRTGVISGANVLTF
>-|TRBV15|-|TRBJ1-1
TGTGCCACCAAGGACACTTTGAACACTGAAGCTTTCTTT
CATKDTLNTEAFF
>-|TRBV15|-|TRBJ2-4
TGTGCCACCAGCAGAGATGTGGCCCAACCTCAAAACATTCAGTACTTC
CATSRDVAQPQNIQYF
>TRBD1|TRBV4-1|few|TRBJ2-3
TGCGCCAGCAGCCAAGCGTTCCCCGGGACAGGGGTATTGGATACGCAGTATTTT
CASSQAFPGTGVLDTQYF
>TRBD1|TRBV4-1|-|TRBJ1-1
TGCGCCAGCCGCGCCCCGGGACAGGGGGCCCTCGAGGACACTGAAGCTTTCTTT
CASRAPGQGALEDTEAFF
>-|TRBV12-5|few|TRBJ2-1
TGTGCTAGTGGGATTACCTGGGGGGAGAACTCCTACAATGAGCAGTTCTTC
CASGITWGENSYNEQFF
>-|TRBV10-3|once|TRBJ1-1
TGTGCCATCAGTGGTGGGGGTGAAGCTTTCTTT
CAISGGGEAFF
>-|TRBV29-1|-|TRBJ2-3
TGCGGCGTTGTACGGAGCGGCACAGATACGCAGTATTTT
CGVVRSGTDTQYF
>-|TRBV9|-|TRBJ2-3
TGTGCCAACAGCGTCGGGACTCAAGATACGCAGTATTTT
CANSVGTQDTQYF
>-|TRBV29-1|-|TRBJ1-1
TGCAGCGGAGGGGTCCCGGACACTGAAGCTTTCTTT
CSGGVPDTEAFF
>-|TRBV28|-|TRBJ2-5
TGTGCCAGCAGTTCTGGCGGGAAGAGCCAGTACTTC
CASSSGGKSQYF
>-|TRBV21-1|few|TRBJ2-7
TGTGCCAGCAGCAAAAGAGCGGGCGAGCAGTACTTC
CASSKRAGEQYF
>-|TRBV29-1|few|TRBJ1-1
TGCAGCGTCAATGAGGGGCCCAGGGCTTTCTTT
CSVNEGPRAFF
>-|TRBV20-1|-|TRBJ2-5
TGCAGTGCTGACGGGCGAGAAGGTGGTCAGACCCAGTACTTC
CSADGREGGQTQYF
>-|TRBV10-2|few|TRBJ2-1
TGCGCCAGTATGACGTCAGTGAATGAGCAGTTCTTC
CASMTSVNEQFF
>TRBD1|TRBV7-2|-|TRBJ2-5
TGTGCCAGCAGCTTAGCTCCCGGGACAGGGTGGCAAGAGACCCAGTACTTC
CASSLAPGTGWQETQYF
>-|TRBV28|-|TRBJ2-7
TGTGCCAGCTCCCCTGAGAGGGCCGCCTACGAGCAGTACTTC
CASSPERAAYEQYF
>TRBD2|TRBV9|few|TRBJ2-5
TGTGCCAGCAGCGTAGCACTAGCGGAAGAGACCCAGTACTTC
CASSVALAEETQYF
>-|TRBV4-1|many|TRBJ2-7
TGCGCCAGCAGCCAGACCACATTATACGAGCAGTACTTC
CASSQTTLYEQYF
>-|TRBV14|-|TRBJ2-1
TGTGCCAGCAGCCAACGGCCGGATGAGCAGTTCTTC
CASSQRPDEQFF
>-|TRBV7-9|few|TRBJ2-1
TGTGCCAGCAGCTTGCGATCTTTAGCAGCCAATGAGCAGTTCTTC
CASSLRSLAANEQFF
>-|TRBV27|-|TRBJ2-1
TGTGCCAGCAAGACCGGCAGGAGCTCCTACAATGAGCAGTTCTTC
CASKTGRSSYNEQFF
>TRBD1|TRBV5-1|-|TRBJ2-4
TGCGCCAGCAGCTTGGACTGGGACAGATCAAAAAACATTCAGTACTTC
CASSLDWDRSKNIQYF
>-|TRBV29-1|-|TRBJ1-2
TGCAGCGTTTGGGATGTGAACTATGGCTACACCTTC
CSVWDVNYGYTF
>-|TRBV20-1|few|TRBJ2-7
TGCAGTGCTAGATCGGCGAGGGCCGGTTCCTACGAGCAGTACTTC
CSARSARAGSYEQYF
>TRBD1|TRBV11-2|few|TRBJ2-7
TGTGCCAGCAGCTCCCGGACAGGGAGCCTTGACGAGCAGTACTTC
CASSSRTGSLDEQYF
>-|TRBV9|few|TRBJ2-5
TGTGCCAGCAGCGTAGACTGGACAAATGGAGAGACCCAGTACTTC
CASSVDWTNGETQYF
>-|TRBV25-1|-|TRBJ2-3
TGTGCCAGCAGTGAACCGGGCACAGATACGCAGTATTTT
CASSEPGTDTQYF
>-|TRBV6-5|-|TRBJ1-1
TGTGCCAGCAGTCGCCGGGATACCACGATGAACACTGAAGCTTTCTTT
CASSRRDTTMNTEAFF
>-|TRBV29-1|few|TRBJ2-5
TGCAGCGTTGATGCAGGGAGGGGGTTGGGAGAGACCCAGTACTTC
CSVDAGRGLGETQYF
>-|TRBV7-3|-|TRBJ2-3
TGTGCCAGCAGCCCCGCTGGAGGGCGGAGTACGCAGTATTTT
CASSPAGGRSTQYF
>TRBD1|TRBV6-6|few|TRBJ1-6
TGTGCCAGTATGGACAGGGGGAATTCACCCCTCCACTTT
CASMDRGNSPLHF
>-|TRBV20-1|-|TRBJ1-1
TGCAGTGCTAGTATGGGGGAGAGCACTGAAGCTTTCTTT
CSASMGESTEAFF
>-|TRBV6-1|-|TRBJ1-2
TGTGCCAGCAGTGAGAGGGGACACTCTAACTATGGCTACACCTTC
CASSERGHSNYGYTF
>TRBD2|TRBV5-1|few|TRBJ2-1
TGCGCCAGCAGCCAGACTAGCGGTGTGTCGTATGAGCAGTTCTTC
CASSQTSGVSYEQFF
>-|TRBV7-9|-|TRBJ2-1
TGTGCCAGCAGCTTGCGGGCGGACAATGAGCAGTTCTTC
CASSLRADNEQFF
>-|TRBV12-3/TRBV12-4|-|TRBJ1-4
TGTGCCAGCAGTTTAGACGTAGGGACTAATGAAAAACTGTTTTTT
CASSLDVGTNEKLFF